There are many counts of the clone carrying this T cell receptor (beta chain). As yet, its antigen is unknown. The sample originates from a study of T cells after posttransplantation cyclophosphamide. Study conclusions and caveats: Later post-transplant blood repertoires were often dominated by donor CD8+ memory clones. Recipient CMV seropositivity and CMV reactivation strongly tracked TRB clonality. Skin or GI-infiltrating T cells shared few TRB sequences with blood.

The data were produced by immunoSEQ multiplex PCR, yet TCRdb's version contains in-frame clones alone and is incomplete. The specimen has 44,000 or so clones, none found just once. The germline gives CDR1 SGHNT, CDR2 YYREEE (reference sequence). The CDR3 contains 16 residues. V gave up 1 base and J gave up 5 bases; unmatched junction bases: 11. Peripheral blood was collected from the related graft donor on the marrow donation day. J is TRBJ2-7 and V is TRBV5-4, with TRBD1 identical over 8 bases. The sequence was obtained from a man aged 35-49 years in good health, CMV-negative, and a related stem cell transplant donor. Sequenced input: PBMCs. CDR3 bases: TGTGCCAGCAGCTTGCCCCGAGGACAGGGTAACAACGAGCAGTACTTC. Translating gives CASSLPRGQGNNEQYF. The whole variable domain, filled in from reference TRBV5-4 and TRBJ2-7, reads ETGVTQSPTHLIKTRGQQVTLRCSSQSGHNTVSWYQQALGQGPQFIFQYYREEENGRGNFPPRFSGLQFPNYSSELNVNALELDDSALYLCASSLPRGQGNNEQYFGPGTRLTVT.